Each of the 29 T cell receptor beta chains below was sequenced from the same sample in a study of blood T cell repertoires in COVID-19. Method: immunoSEQ multiplex PCR; TCRdb's copy keeps in-frame clones and lacks some. The sample lists roughly 220,000 clones; around 85% were seen once. The specimen was PBMCs or T cells enriched from blood (not recorded which). All receptors come from a woman aged 40 to 49 with acute COVID-19.

The genes are TRBV18 and TRBJ2-7; 7 nucleotides line up with TRBD1. Trimming took 3 bases from V and 0 from J; bases not matched to a gene: 8. The germline CDR1 and CDR2 sequences are KGHSH and LQKENI. The CDR3 extends over 16 amino acids. DNA for the CDR3: TGTGCCAGCTCACCCTTCGGGACAGTAAGCTCCTACGAGCAGTACTTC. This translates into CASSPFGTVSSYEQYF.

The J gene is TRBJ1-1, the V gene TRBV3-1 (or the pseudogene TRBV3-2), with 9 nucleotides matching TRBD1. The CDR3 extends over 16 amino acids. The V gene's germline CDR1 is LGHDT and CDR2 YNNKEL (reference sequence). J gave up 1 base and V 4 bases, and 7 bases lay outside the gene matches. CDR3 region: CASSLSPGQGNTEAFF. In DNA form, the CDR3 reads TGTGCCAGCAGCCTCTCCCCGGGACAGGGGAACACTGAAGCTTTCTTT.

The chain combines TRBV12-3 or TRBV12-4 with TRBJ1-3; no clear D. The CDR3 length is 13 residues. V was shortened by 1 base and J by 7 bases, with 8 bases between the two germline ends. The CDR3, as DNA: TGTGCCAGCAGTTTAGGTCAGGCGAACACCATATATTTT. Translated, it gives CASSLGQANTIYF.

V and J are TRBV5-6 and TRBJ1-1; D is uncertain. Germline lookup yields CDR1 SGHDT and CDR2 YYEEEE. The CDR3 totals 13 residues. Trimming left V 0 bases short and J 10 bases short, with 13 bases between. CDR3 sequence reads: CASSLGAVSGAFF. The CDR3 DNA is TGTGCCAGCAGCTTGGGCGCGGTTAGTGGAGCTTTCTTT.

The chain carries TRBV15 and TRBJ1-1; D possibly corresponds to TRBD1 (6 bases). Germline V gene lookup returns CDR1 LNHNV and CDR2 YYDKDF (reference sequence). Deletions cut 3 bases from V and 11 bases from J, with 13 bases between. The CDR3 is 12 amino acids. This CDR3 is CATSSRQGTAFF. The CDR3 region has the DNA TGTGCCACCAGCAGTAGGCAGGGGACGGCTTTCTTT.

This clone was detected once. The rearrangement uses TRBV28 and TRBJ1-1; TRBD1 matches 8 bases. J was trimmed by 1 base and V by 6 bases; bases with no gene match: 10. This CDR3 is built from 16 residues. CDR1 and CDR2 from the germline V gene are MDHEN and SYDVKM. CDR3 in DNA: TGTGCCAGCAGCCCCCCGCGAGGGACAGGGAACACTGAAGCTTTCTTT. This encodes CASSPPRGTGNTEAFF.

CDR3 bases: TGTGCCAGCAGCCAAGGAGTCGACACTGAAGCTTTCTTT. Translated: CASSQGVDTEAFF. The gene calls are TRBV14 and TRBJ1-1; D is ambiguous. CDR3 length: 13 residues. V was shortened by 1 base and J by 3 bases, with 6 bases between the two germline ends. From germline, CDR1 is SGHDN and CDR2 FVKESK.

J is TRBJ2-1 and V is TRBV9; 8 positions agree with TRBD2. The CDR3 sequence is 15 residues long. The V gene's germline CDR1 is SGDLS and CDR2 YYNGEE. Trimming took 0 bases from V and 8 from J; bases not matched to a gene: 7. The CDR3, as DNA: TGTGCCAGCAGCGTAGTAGCGGGAAAGACGGATGAGCAGTTCTTC. Translation gives CASSVVAGKTDEQFF.

This clone is a singleton in its sample. The genes are TRBV6-5 and TRBJ1-5, with D uncertain. The CDR3 contains 15 residues. V lost 7 bases and J 4 bases, leaving 17 bases between the germline ends. From germline, CDR1 is MNHEY and CDR2 SVGAGI. The CDR3 sequence: CASTEEDGRNQPQHF. The CDR3 DNA follows: TGTGCCAGCACGGAGGAGGACGGGAGGAATCAGCCCCAGCATTTT.

The chain carries TRBV10-3 and TRBJ1-3; TRBD1 aligns across 8 bases. Losses at the gene ends were 10 bases for V and 0 bases for J; bases not matched to a gene: 14. This CDR3 spans 17 amino acids. Per germline, CDR1 ENHRY and CDR2 SYGVKD. The CDR3 region has the DNA TGTGCCACCCAAGACAGGGGCTACAGGAGCTCTGGAAACACCATATATTTT. Its translation: CATQDRGYRSSGNTIYF.

The rearrangement links TRBV14 to TRBJ1-4, with a tentative D call TRBD1 (5 bases). Trimming cost V 4 bases and J 6 bases, with 12 bases left between them. Germline CDR1 and CDR2: SGHDN and FVKESK. The CDR3 sequence is 14 residues long. CDR3: CASSRRQYYEKLFF. The CDR3 coding sequence is TGTGCCAGCAGCCGGCGACAGTACTATGAAAAACTGTTTTTT.

The chain is built from TRBV2 and TRBJ2-1, with 9 nucleotides matching TRBD2. V shed 4 bases, J shed 4 bases, and the junction held 11 bases outside the gene matches. The CDR3 is made up of 17 amino acids. CDR1 is SNHLY, CDR2 FYNNEI, per germline. CDR3 region: CASSVNRAGGLYNEQFF. CDR3 coding DNA: TGTGCCAGCAGTGTAAATAGAGCGGGGGGCCTTTACAATGAGCAGTTCTTC.

This sequence joins TRBV9 and TRBJ2-2; maybe TRBD2 (6 bases). The CDR3 is made up of 14 amino acids. Germline lookup yields CDR1 SGDLS and CDR2 YYNGEE. Trimming cost V 3 bases and J 4 bases, with 10 bases left between them. Here the CDR3 DNA reads TGTGCCAGCAGCGCGGAGGGCCGCACCGGGGAGCTGTTTTTT. As protein: CASSAEGRTGELFF.

V gene TRBV29-1 combines with J gene TRBJ2-1, with 9 nucleotides matching TRBD2. Germline V CDR1 and CDR2: SQVTM, ANQGSEA. V was pared by 4 bases and J by 1 base, with 2 bases of the junction left unmatched. The CDR3 consists of 14 residues. The CDR3: CSVAAGGSYNEQFF. The CDR3 nucleotides read TGCAGCGTTGCAGCGGGAGGATCCTACAATGAGCAGTTCTTC.

This clone was counted only a few times. The same CDR3 can be traced to other DNA sequences in this sample. The gene calls are TRBV7-9 and TRBJ2-7; the D gene is possibly TRBD1 (6 bases). This CDR3 is 12 amino acids long. V was clipped by 2 bases and J by 4 bases, with 6 bases between them. Per germline, CDR1 SEHNR and CDR2 FQNEAQ (reference sequence). DNA for the CDR3: TGTGCCAGCAGCTTACAGGGGTACGAGCAGTACTTC. It is translated as CASSLQGYEQYF.

This clone was found once. The chain is built from TRBV3-1 (or the pseudogene TRBV3-2) and TRBJ2-3; D might be TRBD1 (6 bases). This CDR3 is 14 amino acids long. CDR1 LGHDT and CDR2 YNNKEL come from the germline V gene (reference sequence). V was trimmed by 1 base and J by 8 bases, leaving 13 bases between them. The CDR3 spells CASSQVDRLGTQYF. The DNA of the CDR3 is TGTGCCAGCAGCCAAGTTGACAGGTTGGGTACGCAGTATTTT.

This sequence joins TRBV18 and TRBJ2-7, with TRBD2 identical over 9 bases. The V gene end was trimmed by 2 bases and the J gene end by 0 bases; junction bases not matched to a gene: 5. CDR1 and CDR2 from the germline V gene are KGHSH and LQKENI. The CDR3 covers 16 residues. The CDR3 nucleotides are TGTGCCAGCTCACCAAACAGCGGGAGGCTCTCCTACGAGCAGTACTTC. This translates into CASSPNSGRLSYEQYF.

This chain joins TRBV5-5 and TRBJ2-7; D perhaps matches TRBD2 (5 bases). From germline, CDR1 is SGHKS and CDR2 YYEKEE (reference sequence). V was shortened by 6 bases and J by 2 bases, with 15 bases between the two germline ends. CDR3 size: 14 residues. The CDR3, as DNA: TGTGCCAGCACCGAAGCGGAGAATCCCTACGAGCAGTACTTC. It codes for CASTEAENPYEQYF.

This chain connects TRBV21-1 to TRBJ2-3; the table's D call, TRBD2, was not checked against the DNA. TRBV21-1 is tagged as a pseudogene. This CDR3 has 18 amino acids. The CDR3 DNA is TGTGCCAGCAGCAAAGGGGGGCAACTAGCGGGAGAGAGAGATACGCAGTATTTT. Amino acids: CASSKGGQLAGERDTQYF.

The chain is built from TRBV9 and TRBJ2-5; D gene unclear. Germline CDR1 is SGDLS and CDR2 is YYNGEE. This CDR3 is 14 amino acids long. The ends were cut back, 0 bases at V and 7 bases at J, with 13 bases in the middle. The CDR3 sequence is CASSVDQVLGTQYF. The CDR3 DNA sequence: TGTGCCAGCAGCGTAGATCAGGTGTTGGGGACCCAGTACTTC.

This clone came up once. V is TRBV5-6 and J is TRBJ1-4; TRBD1 matches 7 bases. The CDR3 runs to 14 residues. J was trimmed by 6 bases and V by 3 bases; bases with no gene match: 5. Per the germline V gene, CDR1 is SGHDT and CDR2 is YYEEEE. The CDR3 coding sequence is TGTGCCAGCAGCTCAGGGGGGCAATATGAAAAACTGTTTTTT. This encodes CASSSGGQYEKLFF.

This rearrangement joins TRBV5-8 to TRBJ2-2; D ambiguous. Germline assignment: CDR1 SGHTS and CDR2 YDEGEE. Trimming left V 2 bases short and J 0 bases short, with 14 bases between. There are 17 residues in the CDR3. The CDR3, as DNA: TGTGCCAGCAGCTTCCCCGCCAGCGAACCGAACACCGGGGAGCTGTTTTTT. This encodes CASSFPASEPNTGELFF.

V and J are TRBV6-6 and TRBJ1-2, with unresolved D. CDR3 length: 13 amino acids. Germline assignment: CDR1 MNHNY and CDR2 SVGAGI (reference sequence). V dropped 4 bases and J dropped 7 bases, with 13 bases sitting between them. DNA for the CDR3: TGTGCCAGCAGTTCCCGGGGAGGGCTTGGCTACACCTTC. Its protein is CASSSRGGLGYTF.

The sample holds one count of this clone. This CDR3 reads CASSLYRTVLDTEAFF. The DNA for the CDR3 is TGTGCCAGCAGTTTATACCGGACAGTCCTCGACACTGAAGCTTTCTTT. The rearrangement links TRBV28 to TRBJ1-1; maybe TRBD1 (6 bases). Trimming pared 1 base from V and 3 bases from J, leaving 15 bases between. The germline gives CDR1 MDHEN, CDR2 SYDVKM. The CDR3 is made up of 16 amino acids.

The rearrangement links TRBV19 to TRBJ2-7; 7 bases agree with TRBD2. There are 13 residues in the CDR3. Trimming cost V 5 bases and J 4 bases; bases outside gene matches: 5. Germline-derived CDR1 and CDR2 are LNHDA and SQIVND (reference sequence). The CDR3 spells CASSPSSGYEQYF. The CDR3, as DNA: TGTGCCAGTAGTCCCTCTAGCGGATACGAGCAGTACTTC.

About this clone itself: Other DNA sequences from this sample encode an identical CDR3 as well. The gene calls are TRBV2 and TRBJ2-4, with D tentatively TRBD2 (5 bases). The CDR3 totals 15 residues. V lost 2 bases and J 0 bases, leaving 8 bases between the germline ends. The germline V gene has CDR1 SNHLY and CDR2 FYNNEI. The CDR3 DNA reads TGTGCCAGCAGTGAATCGGGGTTAGCCAAAAACATTCAGTACTTC. It translates to CASSESGLAKNIQYF.

This clone is a singleton in its sample. This rearrangement joins TRBV27 to TRBJ2-1; 7 bases align to TRBD2. J lost 0 bases, V lost 5 bases, and 4 bases had no gene match. This CDR3 contains 15 residues. CDR1 and CDR2 from the germline V gene are MNHEY and SMNVEV (reference sequence). The CDR3 DNA reads as TGTGCCAGCAGTATGACGGGAGGCTCCTACAATGAGCAGTTCTTC. It codes for CASSMTGGSYNEQFF.

J is TRBJ1-6 and V is TRBV11-2, with D perhaps TRBD1 (6 bases). Germline V gives CDR1 SGHAT, CDR2 FQNNGV. The V gene lost 5 bases and the J gene lost 8 bases, with 16 bases spanning the gap. The CDR3 sequence is 15 residues long. In DNA, the CDR3 is TGTGCCAGCAGCCGACAGGACTTATCTCATTCACCCCTCCACTTT. Translating it yields CASSRQDLSHSPLHF. Based on the CDR3 plus reference TRBV11-2 and TRBJ1-6, the full variable domain is EAGVAQSPRYKIIEKRQSVAFWCNPISGHATLYWYQQILGQGPKLLIQFQNNGVVDDSQLPKDRFSAERLKGVDSTLKIQPAKLEDSAVYLCASSRQDLSHSPLHFGNGTRLTVT.

The V and J genes are TRBV7-9 and TRBJ2-7, with D tentatively TRBD1 (6 bases). This CDR3 region has 14 residues. The germline V and J ends were trimmed by 5 bases and 4 bases, with 15 bases remaining between them. The germline V gene encodes CDR1 SEHNR and CDR2 FQNEAQ (reference sequence). CDR3 loop: CASSSTGIAYEQYF. Written as DNA, the CDR3 is TGTGCCAGCAGCAGTACAGGGATAGCTTACGAGCAGTACTTC.